This TCR beta chain was profiled in a study of blood T cell repertoires in COVID-19. The CDR3 extends over 11 amino acids. Germline V gives CDR1 MNHEY, CDR2 SVGAGI. In its sample, this clone ranks as medium-sized. At one boundary the junction diverges from the germline segment, which might be a read error. Sequencing was performed with immunoSEQ multiplex PCR; in TCRdb, only in-frame clones are kept and a portion is missing. The sample lists 110,000 to 150,000 clones; 84% were seen once. This receptor was identified in a human donor in a cohort sampled during active COVID-19. The chain employs TRBV6-5 and TRBJ1-2; 7 bases map to TRBD1. Sequencing was done on a sample of peripheral blood. The CDR3 DNA reads TGTGCCAGCACCCAAACCTGGGGACAGATCTTC. It encodes CASTQTWGQIF.